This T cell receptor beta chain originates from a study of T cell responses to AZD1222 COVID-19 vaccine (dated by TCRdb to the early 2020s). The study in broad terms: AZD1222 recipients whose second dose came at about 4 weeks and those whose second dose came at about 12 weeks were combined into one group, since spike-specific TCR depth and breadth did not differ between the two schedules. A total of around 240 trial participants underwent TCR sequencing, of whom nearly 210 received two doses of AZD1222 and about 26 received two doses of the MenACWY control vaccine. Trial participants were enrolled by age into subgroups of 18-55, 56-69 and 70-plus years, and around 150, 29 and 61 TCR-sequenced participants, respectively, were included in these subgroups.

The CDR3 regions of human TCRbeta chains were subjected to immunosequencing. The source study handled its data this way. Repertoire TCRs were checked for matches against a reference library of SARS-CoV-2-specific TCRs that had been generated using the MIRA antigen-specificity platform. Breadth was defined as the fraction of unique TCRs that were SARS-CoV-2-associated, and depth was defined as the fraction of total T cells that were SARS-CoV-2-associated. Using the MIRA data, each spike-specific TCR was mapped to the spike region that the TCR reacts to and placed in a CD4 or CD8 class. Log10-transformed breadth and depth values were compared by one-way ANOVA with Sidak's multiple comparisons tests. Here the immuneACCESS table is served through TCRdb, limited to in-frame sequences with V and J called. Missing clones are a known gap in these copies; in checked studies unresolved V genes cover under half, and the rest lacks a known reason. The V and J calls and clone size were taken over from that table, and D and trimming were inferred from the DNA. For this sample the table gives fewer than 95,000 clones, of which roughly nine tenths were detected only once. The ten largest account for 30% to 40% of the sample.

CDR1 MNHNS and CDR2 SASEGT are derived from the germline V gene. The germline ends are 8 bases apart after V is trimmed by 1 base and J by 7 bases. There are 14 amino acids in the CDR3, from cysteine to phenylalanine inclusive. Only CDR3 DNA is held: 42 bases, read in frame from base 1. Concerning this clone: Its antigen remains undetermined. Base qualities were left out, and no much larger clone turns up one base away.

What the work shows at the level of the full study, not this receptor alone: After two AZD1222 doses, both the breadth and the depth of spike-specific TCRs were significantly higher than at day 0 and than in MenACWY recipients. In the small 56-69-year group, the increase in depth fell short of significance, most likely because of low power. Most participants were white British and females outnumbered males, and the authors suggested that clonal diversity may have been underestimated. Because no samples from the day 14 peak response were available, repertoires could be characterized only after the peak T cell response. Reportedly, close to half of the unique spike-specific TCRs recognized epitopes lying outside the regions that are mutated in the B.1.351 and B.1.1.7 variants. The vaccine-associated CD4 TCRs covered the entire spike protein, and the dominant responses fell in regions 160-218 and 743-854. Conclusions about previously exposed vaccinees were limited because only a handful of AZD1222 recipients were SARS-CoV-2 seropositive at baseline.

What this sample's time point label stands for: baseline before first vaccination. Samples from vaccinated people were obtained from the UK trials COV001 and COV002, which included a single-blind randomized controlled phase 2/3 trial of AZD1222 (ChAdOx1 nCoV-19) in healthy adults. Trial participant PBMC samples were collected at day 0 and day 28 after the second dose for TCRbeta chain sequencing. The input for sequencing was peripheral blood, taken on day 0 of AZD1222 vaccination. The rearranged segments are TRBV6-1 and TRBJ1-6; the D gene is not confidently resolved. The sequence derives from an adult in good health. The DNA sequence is TGTGCCAGCAGTGAAGGGGGTGGAAATTCACCCCTCCACTTT. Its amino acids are CASSEGGGNSPLHF.